This T cell receptor beta chain was recovered during a study of cytomegalovirus exposure and HLA in healthy donors (dated by TCRdb to 2016 to 2017). Background for the entire study: According to a later analysis, the 120 or so validation repertoires were produced on the same platform as the roughly 600 repertoires of the first cohort. The study aimed to test whether cataloging public T cell receptors could reveal signatures of past pathogen exposure. Besides the first cohort of more than 650 subjects, a separate validation cohort made up of over 95 different subjects was used. To predict cytomegalovirus infection status, the study combined high-throughput TCR immunosequencing, statistical association of individual TCRs with disease status, and machine learning.

The donors belonged to the validation cohort of around 120 subjects, which was separate from the roughly 680-subject first cohort. Receptor amplification or capture employed the immunoSEQ multiplex PCR assay. The study's own analysis went as follows. A statistical classification framework was developed to diagnose cytomegalovirus status using the catalog of TCR beta chain sequences. TCRdb's version of the immuneACCESS table is confined to in-frame rearrangements and falls short of the full clone set. An unresolved V gene accounts for under half of the shortfall where checked; the remainder is of unknown origin. The D gene and trimming were derived from the DNA, and the V and J assignments and clone size from that table. For this sample there are 150,000 to 180,000 clones; just over 85% appear just once. The top ten clones comprise around 2.1% of the sample. The germline V gene provides CDR1 SGHAT and CDR2 FQNNGV. There are 15 amino acids in the CDR3, from cysteine to phenylalanine inclusive. The read is trimmed to its CDR3 DNA, 45 bases read in frame from base 1. Compared with germline, V lacks 5 bases and J lacks 1 base; bases without a gene match: 6.

In the case of this clone: Its cognate antigen has yet to be identified. The record has no base qualities; no much larger clone is one base away.

Overall study outcomes, separate from this receptor: It was suggested by the authors that the approach could potentially be generalized to other disease states and immunological phenotypes. In the study, around 150 TCR beta chains were listed as associated with cytomegalovirus. Most TCR sequences were observed very rarely across donors, whereas some public TCRs were present in many individuals. A later analysis found that TCRs clustered in the first cohort also tended to co-occur in the 95 to 150 validation repertoires, with more than 90% of cluster scores above 0. The classifier was reported to diagnose cytomegalovirus status with high specificity and sensitivity in both the original and validation cohorts. In vitro tests confirmed that a few of the cytomegalovirus-associated TCR beta chains recognize cytomegalovirus antigens. A later analysis lacked HLA typing for the validation cohort, so it scored co-occurrence in that cohort across all 110 or so repertoires.

The sequence was obtained from a human donor in good health. The sequence links TRBV11-2 to TRBJ2-7, with 9 junctional bases fitting TRBD1. Sample: PBMCs. The CDR3 protein sequence reads: CASSVYRGRSYEQYF. The DNA is TGTGCCAGCAGCGTGTACAGGGGGCGGTCCTACGAGCAGTACTTC.